This entry is about one T cell receptor beta chain. There is no known antigen for this receptor. Base qualities are not at hand, and no much larger clone is one base apart. This specimen comes from a study of CD4+ T cells in melanoma (dated by TCRdb to between 2021 and 2022). With regard to the full study: Neoantigen-specific CD4+ T cells in human melanoma were investigated in the study.

General conclusions and limits of the study: The report described a correlation between neoantigen-specific CD4+ T cells and the function of CD8+ T cells, macrophages and B cells. Neoantigen-specific CD4+ T cells in melanoma were reported to have a range of differentiation states.

The method behind the library was the immunoSEQ multiplex PCR assay. Here the immuneACCESS table is served through TCRdb, limited to in-frame sequences with V and J called. Missing clones are a known gap in these copies; in checked studies unresolved V genes cover under half, and the rest lacks a known reason. This sample is represented by some 120,000 clones; approximately 92% of them were singletons. The leading ten clones occupy about 3.3% of the sample. Patients with melanoma were used as donors. The CDR3 sequence holds 15 residues, the cysteine and phenylalanine included. Solely the CDR3 DNA is kept, with 45 bases framed from the first base. The junction carries 18 bases between V and J, which are trimmed by 6 bases and 5 bases respectively. Via the germline V gene (reference sequence), CDR1 is SEHNR and CDR2 FQNEAQ.

The sequencing input was peripheral blood. The clonotype originates from a human donor with melanoma. The receptor chain draws on TRBV7-9 and TRBJ2-3; the D element might be TRBD1 or TRBD2, as each aligns at 5 bases. The CDR3 in this case is CASSSSRGRGDTQYF. The DNA is as follows: TGTGCCAGCAGTTCATCCCGGGGCCGAGGAGATACGCAGTATTTT.